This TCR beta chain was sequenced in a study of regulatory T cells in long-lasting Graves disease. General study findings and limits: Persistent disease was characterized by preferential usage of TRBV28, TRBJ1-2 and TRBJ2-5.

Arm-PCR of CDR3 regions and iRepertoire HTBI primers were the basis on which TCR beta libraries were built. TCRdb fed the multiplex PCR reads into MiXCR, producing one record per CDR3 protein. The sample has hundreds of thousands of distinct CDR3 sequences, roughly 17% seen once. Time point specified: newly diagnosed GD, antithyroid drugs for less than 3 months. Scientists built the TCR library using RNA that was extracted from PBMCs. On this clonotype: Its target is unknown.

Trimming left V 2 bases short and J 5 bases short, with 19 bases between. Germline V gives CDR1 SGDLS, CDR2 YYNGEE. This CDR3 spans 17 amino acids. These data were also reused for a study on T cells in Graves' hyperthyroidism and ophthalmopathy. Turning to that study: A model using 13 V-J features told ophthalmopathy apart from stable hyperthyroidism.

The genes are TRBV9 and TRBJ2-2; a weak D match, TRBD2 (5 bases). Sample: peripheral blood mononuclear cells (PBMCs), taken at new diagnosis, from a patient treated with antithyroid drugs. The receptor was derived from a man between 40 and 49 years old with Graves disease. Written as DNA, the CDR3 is TGTGCCAGCAGCGTCTACTTGACCCCTCGGGGAACCGGGGAGCTGTTTTTT. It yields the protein CASSVYLTPRGTGELFF. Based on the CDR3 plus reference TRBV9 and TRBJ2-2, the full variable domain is DSGVTQTPKHLITATGQRVTLRCSPRSGDLSVYWYQQSLDQGLQFLIQYYNGEERAKGNILERFSAQQFPDLHSELNLSSLELGDSALYFCASSVYLTPRGTGELFFGEGSRLTVL.